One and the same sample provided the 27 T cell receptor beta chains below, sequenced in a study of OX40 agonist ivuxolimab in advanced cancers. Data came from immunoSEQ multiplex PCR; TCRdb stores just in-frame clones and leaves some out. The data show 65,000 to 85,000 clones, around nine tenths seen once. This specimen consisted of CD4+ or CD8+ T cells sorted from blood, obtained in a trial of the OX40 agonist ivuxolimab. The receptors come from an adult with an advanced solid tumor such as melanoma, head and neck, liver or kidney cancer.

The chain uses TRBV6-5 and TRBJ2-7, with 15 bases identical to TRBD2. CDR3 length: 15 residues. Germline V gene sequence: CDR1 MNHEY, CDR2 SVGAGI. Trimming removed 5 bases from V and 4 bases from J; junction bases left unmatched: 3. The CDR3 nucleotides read TGTGCCAGCAGTCAGGGGACTAGCGGGGGGTACGAGCAGTACTTC. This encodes CASSQGTSGGYEQYF.

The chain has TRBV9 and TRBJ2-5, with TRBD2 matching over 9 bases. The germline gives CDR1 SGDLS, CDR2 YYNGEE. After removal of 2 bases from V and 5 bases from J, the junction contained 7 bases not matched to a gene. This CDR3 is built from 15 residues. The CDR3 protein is CASSVGGGAFETQYF. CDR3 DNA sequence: TGTGCCAGCAGCGTTGGCGGGGGGGCTTTTGAGACCCAGTACTTC. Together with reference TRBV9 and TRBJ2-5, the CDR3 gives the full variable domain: DSGVTQTPKHLITATGQRVTLRCSPRSGDLSVYWYQQSLDQGLQFLIQYYNGEERAKGNILERFSAQQFPDLHSELNLSSLELGDSALYFCASSVGGGAFETQYFGPGTRLLVL.

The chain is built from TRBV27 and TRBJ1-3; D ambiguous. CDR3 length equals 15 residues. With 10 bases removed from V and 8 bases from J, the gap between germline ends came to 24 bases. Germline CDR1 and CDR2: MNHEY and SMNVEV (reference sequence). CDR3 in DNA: TGTGCCACCAGACCGGCCGGGTTGGGATCAGACACCATATATTTT. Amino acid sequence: CATRPAGLGSDTIYF.

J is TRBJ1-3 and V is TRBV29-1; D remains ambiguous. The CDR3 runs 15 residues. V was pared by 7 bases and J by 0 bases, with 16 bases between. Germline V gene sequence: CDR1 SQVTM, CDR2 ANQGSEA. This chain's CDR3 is CSAVHGLHSGNTIYF. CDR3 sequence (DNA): TGCAGCGCCGTCCATGGGCTCCACTCTGGAAACACCATATATTTT.

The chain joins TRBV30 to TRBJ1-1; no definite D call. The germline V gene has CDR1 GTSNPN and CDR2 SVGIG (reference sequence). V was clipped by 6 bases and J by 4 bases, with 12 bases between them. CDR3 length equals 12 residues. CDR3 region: CACWQAITEAFF. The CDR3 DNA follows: TGTGCCTGCTGGCAGGCTATCACTGAAGCTTTCTTT.

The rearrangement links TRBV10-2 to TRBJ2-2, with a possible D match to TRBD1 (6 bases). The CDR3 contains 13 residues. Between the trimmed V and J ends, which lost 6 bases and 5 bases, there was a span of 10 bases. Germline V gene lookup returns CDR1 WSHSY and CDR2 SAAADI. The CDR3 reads CASRPGDTGELFF. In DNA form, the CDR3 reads TGCGCCAGCAGGCCAGGGGATACCGGGGAGCTGTTTTTT.

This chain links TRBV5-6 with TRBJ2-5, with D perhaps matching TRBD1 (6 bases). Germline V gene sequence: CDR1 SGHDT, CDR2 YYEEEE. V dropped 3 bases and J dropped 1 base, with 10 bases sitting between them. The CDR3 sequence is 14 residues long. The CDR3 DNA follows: TGTGCCAGCAGCTCAGGACAGATCCAAGAGACCCAGTACTTC. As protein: CASSSGQIQETQYF.

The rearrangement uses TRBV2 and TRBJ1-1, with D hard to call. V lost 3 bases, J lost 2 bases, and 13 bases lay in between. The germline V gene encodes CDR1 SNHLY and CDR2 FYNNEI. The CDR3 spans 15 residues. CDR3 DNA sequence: TGTGCCAGCAGTGAGTGGGCTCCGTTAAACACTGAAGCTTTCTTT. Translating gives CASSEWAPLNTEAFF.

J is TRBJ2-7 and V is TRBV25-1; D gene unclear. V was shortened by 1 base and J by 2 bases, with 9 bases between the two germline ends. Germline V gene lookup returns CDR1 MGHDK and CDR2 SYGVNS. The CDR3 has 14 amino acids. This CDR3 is CASSEFGEAYEQYF. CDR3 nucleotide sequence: TGTGCCAGCAGTGAATTTGGGGAAGCCTACGAGCAGTACTTC.

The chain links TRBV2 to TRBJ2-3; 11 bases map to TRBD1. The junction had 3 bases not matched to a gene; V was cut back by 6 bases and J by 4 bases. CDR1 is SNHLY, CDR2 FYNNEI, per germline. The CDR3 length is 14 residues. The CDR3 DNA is TGTGCCAGCAGCGCGGGACAGGGGGCAGATACGCAGTATTTT. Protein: CASSAGQGADTQYF.

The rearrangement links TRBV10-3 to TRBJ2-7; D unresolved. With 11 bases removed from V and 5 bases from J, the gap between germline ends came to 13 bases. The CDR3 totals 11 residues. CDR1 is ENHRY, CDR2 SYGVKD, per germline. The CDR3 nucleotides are TGTGCCGTCGCGTGGGGTCACGAGCAGTACTTC. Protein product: CAVAWGHEQYF.

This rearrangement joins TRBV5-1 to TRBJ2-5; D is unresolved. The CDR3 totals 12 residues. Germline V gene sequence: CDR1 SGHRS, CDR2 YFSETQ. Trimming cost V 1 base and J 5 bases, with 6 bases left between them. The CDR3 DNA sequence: TGCGCCAGCAGCTTGAGTTGGGAGACCCAGTACTTC. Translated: CASSLSWETQYF.

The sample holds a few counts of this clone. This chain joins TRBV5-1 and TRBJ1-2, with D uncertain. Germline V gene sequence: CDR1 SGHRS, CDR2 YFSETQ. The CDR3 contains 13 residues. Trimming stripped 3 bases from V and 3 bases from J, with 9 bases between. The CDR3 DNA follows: TGCGCCAGCAGCTCTACACTCGACTATGGCTACACCTTC. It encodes CASSSTLDYGYTF.

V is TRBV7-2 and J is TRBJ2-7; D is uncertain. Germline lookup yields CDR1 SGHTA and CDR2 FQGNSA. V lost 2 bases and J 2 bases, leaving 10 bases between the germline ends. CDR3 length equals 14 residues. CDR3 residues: CASSLFGSPYEQYF. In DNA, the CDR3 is TGTGCCAGCAGCTTATTTGGCAGCCCCTACGAGCAGTACTTC.

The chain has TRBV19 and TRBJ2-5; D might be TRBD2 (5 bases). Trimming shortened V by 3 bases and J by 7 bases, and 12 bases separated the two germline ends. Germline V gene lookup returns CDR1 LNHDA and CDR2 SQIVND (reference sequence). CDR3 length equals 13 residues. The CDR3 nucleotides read TGTGCCAGTAGTATTAGGGATACTAGGACCCAGTACTTC. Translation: CASSIRDTRTQYF.

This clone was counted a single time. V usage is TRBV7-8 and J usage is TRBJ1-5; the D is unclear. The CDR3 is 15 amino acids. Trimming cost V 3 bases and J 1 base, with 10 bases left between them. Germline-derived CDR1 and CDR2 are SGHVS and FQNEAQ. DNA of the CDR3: TGTGCCAGCAGCTTTTACAGAACAAGCAATCAGCCCCAGCATTTT. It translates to CASSFYRTSNQPQHF.

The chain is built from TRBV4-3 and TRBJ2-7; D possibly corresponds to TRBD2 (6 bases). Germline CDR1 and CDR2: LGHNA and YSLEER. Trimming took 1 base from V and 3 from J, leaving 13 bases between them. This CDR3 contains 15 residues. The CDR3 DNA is TGCGCCAGCAGCCAAGCCCCTGGCGGGAACTACGAGCAGTACTTC. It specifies CASSQAPGGNYEQYF.

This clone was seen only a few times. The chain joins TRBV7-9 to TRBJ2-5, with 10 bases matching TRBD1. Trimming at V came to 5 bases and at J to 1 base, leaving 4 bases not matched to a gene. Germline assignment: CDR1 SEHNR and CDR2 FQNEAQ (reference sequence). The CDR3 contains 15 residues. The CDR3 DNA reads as TGTGCCAGCAGCCCTTGGGACAGGGGCCAAGAGACCCAGTACTTC. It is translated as CASSPWDRGQETQYF.

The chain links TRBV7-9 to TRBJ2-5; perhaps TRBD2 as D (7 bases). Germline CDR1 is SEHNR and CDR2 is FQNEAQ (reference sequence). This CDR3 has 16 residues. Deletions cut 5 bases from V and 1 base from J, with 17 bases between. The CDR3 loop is CASSPPRGAVQETQYF. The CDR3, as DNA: TGTGCCAGCAGCCCCCCCCGGGGGGCGGTCCAAGAGACCCAGTACTTC.

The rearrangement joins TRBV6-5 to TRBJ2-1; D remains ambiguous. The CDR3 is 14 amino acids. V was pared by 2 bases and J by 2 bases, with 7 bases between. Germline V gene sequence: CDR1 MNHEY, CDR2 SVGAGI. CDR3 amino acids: CASSYRGPYNEQFF. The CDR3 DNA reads TGTGCCAGCAGTTACCGAGGCCCCTACAATGAGCAGTTCTTC.

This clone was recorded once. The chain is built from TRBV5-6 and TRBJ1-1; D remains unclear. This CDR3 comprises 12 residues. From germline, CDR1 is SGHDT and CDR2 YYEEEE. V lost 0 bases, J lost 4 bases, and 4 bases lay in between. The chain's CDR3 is CASSLGSTEAFF. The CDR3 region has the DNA TGTGCCAGCAGCTTGGGCAGCACTGAAGCTTTCTTT.

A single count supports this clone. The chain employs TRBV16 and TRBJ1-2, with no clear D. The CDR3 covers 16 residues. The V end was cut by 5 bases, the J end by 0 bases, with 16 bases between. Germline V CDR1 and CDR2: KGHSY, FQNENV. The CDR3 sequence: CASSKTVQGPNYGYTF. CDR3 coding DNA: TGTGCCAGCAGCAAAACGGTCCAAGGCCCTAACTATGGCTACACCTTC.

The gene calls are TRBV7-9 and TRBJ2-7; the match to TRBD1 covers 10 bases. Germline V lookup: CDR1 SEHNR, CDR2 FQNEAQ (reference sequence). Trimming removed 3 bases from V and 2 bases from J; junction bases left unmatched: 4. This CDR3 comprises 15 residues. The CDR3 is CASSFGQGVTYEQYF. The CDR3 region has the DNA TGTGCCAGCAGCTTTGGACAGGGGGTAACCTACGAGCAGTACTTC.

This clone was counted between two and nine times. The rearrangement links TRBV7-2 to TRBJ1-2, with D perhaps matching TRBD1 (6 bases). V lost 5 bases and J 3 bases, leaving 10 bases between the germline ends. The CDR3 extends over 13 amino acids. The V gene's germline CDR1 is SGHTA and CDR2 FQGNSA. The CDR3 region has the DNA TGTGCCAGCAGCCAGGACAGTCACTATGGCTACACCTTC. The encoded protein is CASSQDSHYGYTF.

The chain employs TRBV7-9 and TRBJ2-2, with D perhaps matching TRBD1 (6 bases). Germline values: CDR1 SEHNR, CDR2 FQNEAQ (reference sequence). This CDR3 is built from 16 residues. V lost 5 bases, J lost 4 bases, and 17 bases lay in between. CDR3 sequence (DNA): TGTGCCAGCAGCCAAGCTGGGGGCTGGGGCACCGGGGAGCTGTTTTTT. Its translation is CASSQAGGWGTGELFF.

This CDR3 reads CASSYSWGEAYNEQFF. For the CDR3, the DNA is TGTGCCAGCAGTTACTCCTGGGGGGAGGCCTACAATGAGCAGTTCTTC. The chain combines TRBV6-5 with TRBJ2-1, with a tentative D call TRBD2 (6 bases). CDR1 and CDR2 from the germline V gene are MNHEY and SVGAGI. V gave up 0 bases and J gave up 2 bases, with 11 bases separating them. The CDR3 consists of 16 residues.

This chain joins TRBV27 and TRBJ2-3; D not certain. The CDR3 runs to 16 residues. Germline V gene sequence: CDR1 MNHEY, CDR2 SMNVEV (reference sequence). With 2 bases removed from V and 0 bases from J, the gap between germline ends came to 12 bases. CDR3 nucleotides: TGTGCCAGCAGTTTACTCAGCTTCGCTAGCACAGATACGCAGTATTTT. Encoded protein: CASSLLSFASTDTQYF.